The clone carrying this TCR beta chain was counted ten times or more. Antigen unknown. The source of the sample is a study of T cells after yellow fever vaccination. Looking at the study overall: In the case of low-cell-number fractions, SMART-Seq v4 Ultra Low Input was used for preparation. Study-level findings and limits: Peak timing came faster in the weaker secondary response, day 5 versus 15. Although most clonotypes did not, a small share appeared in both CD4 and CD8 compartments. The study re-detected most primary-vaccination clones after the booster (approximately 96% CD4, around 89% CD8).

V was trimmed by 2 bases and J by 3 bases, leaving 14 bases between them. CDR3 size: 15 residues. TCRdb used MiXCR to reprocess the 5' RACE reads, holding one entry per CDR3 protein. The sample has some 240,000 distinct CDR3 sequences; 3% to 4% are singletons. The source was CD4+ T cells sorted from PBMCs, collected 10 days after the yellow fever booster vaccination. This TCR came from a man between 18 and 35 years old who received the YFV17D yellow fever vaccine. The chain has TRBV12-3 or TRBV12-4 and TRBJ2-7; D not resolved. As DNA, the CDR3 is TGTGCCAGCAGTTTAACCCCGTCCCGGAGCTACGAGCAGTACGTC. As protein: CASSLTPSRSYEQYV.